This T cell receptor beta chain was retrieved from a study of T cells in Graves' hyperthyroidism and ophthalmopathy. Study-wide background: Before any treatment, at initial diagnosis, peripheral blood was collected.

Recently diagnosed hyperthyroidism of less than 2 months' duration affected patients aged 18 to 65. Germline-derived CDR1 and CDR2 are SGHTA and FQGNSA. CDR3 length equals 14 residues. V shed 5 bases and J 5 bases; nucleotides not matched to a gene: 5. Researchers took RNA transcripts and amplified the TCR beta CDR3 regions from them. Primed by the HTBI set, a first-round RT-PCR was run on the TCR CDR3. MiXCR, run by TCRdb on the multiplex PCR reads, gives a single entry per CDR3 protein. The top ten clones hold roughly 6.6% of a sample with 540,000 or so distinct CDR3 sequences, 15% to 18% of them seen once. This clonotype has a count of ten or more.

The chain employs TRBV7-2 and TRBJ1-4; 7 bases fit TRBD1. The clonotype comes from a young woman with Graves' hyperthyroidism. The source material was blood. The CDR3 region is CASSKGQPNEKLFF. The CDR3 nucleotides are TGTGCCAGCAGCAAGGGACAGCCGAATGAAAAACTGTTTTTT. The full variable domain, with the rest looked up from reference TRBV7-2 and TRBJ1-4, is GAGVSQSPSNKVTEKGKDVELRCDPISGHTALYWYRQSLGQGLEFLIYFQGNSAPDKSGLPSDRFSAERTGGSVSTLTIQRTQQEDSAVYLCASSKGQPNEKLFFGSGTQLSVL.